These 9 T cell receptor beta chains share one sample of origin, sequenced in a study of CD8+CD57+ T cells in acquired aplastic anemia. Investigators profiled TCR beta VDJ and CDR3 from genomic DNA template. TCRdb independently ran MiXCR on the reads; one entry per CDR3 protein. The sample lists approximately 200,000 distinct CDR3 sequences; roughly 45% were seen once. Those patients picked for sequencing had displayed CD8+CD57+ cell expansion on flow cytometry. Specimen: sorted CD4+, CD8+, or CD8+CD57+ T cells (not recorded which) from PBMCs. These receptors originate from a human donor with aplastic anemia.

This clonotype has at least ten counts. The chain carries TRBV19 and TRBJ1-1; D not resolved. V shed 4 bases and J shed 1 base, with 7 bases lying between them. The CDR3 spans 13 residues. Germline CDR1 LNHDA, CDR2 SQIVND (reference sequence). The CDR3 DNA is TGTGCCAGTAGTAAGGGCAGGAACACTGAAGCTTTCTTT. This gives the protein CASSKGRNTEAFF.

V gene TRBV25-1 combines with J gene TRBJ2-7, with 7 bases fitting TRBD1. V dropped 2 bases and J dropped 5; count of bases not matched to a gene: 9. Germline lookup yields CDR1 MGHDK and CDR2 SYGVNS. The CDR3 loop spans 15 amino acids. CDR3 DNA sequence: TGTGCCAGCAGTGAAGCGAAGGGGGCTAGGGACGAGCAGTACTTC. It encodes CASSEAKGARDEQYF.

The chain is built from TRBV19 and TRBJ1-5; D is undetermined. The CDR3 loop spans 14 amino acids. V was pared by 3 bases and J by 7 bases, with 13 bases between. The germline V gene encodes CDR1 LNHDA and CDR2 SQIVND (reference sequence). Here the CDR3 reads CASSISGFGQPQHF. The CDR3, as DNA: TGTGCCAGTAGTATTTCGGGATTCGGCCAGCCCCAGCATTTT.

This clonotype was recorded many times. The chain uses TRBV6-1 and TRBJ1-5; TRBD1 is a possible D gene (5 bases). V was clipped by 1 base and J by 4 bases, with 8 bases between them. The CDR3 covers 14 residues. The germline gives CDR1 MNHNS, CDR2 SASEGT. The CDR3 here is CASSEEGRNQPQHF. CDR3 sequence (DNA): TGTGCCAGCAGTGAAGAGGGGAGGAATCAGCCCCAGCATTTT.

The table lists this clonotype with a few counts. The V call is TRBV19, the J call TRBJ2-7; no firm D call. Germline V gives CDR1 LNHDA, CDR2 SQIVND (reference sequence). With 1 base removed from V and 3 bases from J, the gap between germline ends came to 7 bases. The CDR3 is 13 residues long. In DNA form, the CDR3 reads TGTGCCAGTAGTATAGGTGCGGACTACGAGCAGTACTTC. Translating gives CASSIGADYEQYF.

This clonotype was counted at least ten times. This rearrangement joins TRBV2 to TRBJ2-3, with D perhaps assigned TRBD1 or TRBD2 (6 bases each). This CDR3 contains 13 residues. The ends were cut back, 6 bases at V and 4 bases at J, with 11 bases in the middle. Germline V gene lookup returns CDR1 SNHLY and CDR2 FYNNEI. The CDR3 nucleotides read TGTGCCAGCAGGGGGGGCCTAGCAGATACGCAGTATTTT. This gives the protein CASRGGLADTQYF.

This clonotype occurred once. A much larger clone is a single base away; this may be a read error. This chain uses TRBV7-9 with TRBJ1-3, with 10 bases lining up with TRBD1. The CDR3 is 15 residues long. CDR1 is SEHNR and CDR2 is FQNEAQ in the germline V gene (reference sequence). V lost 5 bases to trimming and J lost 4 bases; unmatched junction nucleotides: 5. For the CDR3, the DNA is TGTGCCAGCAGCCCCGGGACAGGGGAAGGAAACACCATATATTTT. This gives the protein CASSPGTGEGNTIYF.

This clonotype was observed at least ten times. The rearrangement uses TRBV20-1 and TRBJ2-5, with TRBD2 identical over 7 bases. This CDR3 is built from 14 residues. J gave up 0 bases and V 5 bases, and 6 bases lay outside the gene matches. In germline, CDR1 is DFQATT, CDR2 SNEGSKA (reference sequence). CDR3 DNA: TGCAGTGCTTCTCCGGCGGGGGACCAAGAGACCCAGTACTTC. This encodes CSASPAGDQETQYF.

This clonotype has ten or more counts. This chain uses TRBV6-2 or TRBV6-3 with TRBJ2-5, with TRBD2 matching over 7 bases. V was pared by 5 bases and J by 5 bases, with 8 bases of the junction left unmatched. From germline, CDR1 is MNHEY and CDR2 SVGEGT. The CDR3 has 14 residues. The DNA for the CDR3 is TGTGCCAGCAGTACCAGACTAGCAGGGGAGACCCAGTACTTC. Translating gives CASSTRLAGETQYF.